The clone carrying this T cell receptor beta chain occurred once. Antigen unknown. Trimming shortened V by 6 bases and J by 1 base, and 8 bases separated the two germline ends. The CDR3 is made up of 13 amino acids. Germline V gives CDR1 SNHLY, CDR2 FYNNEI. Method: immunoSEQ multiplex PCR; TCRdb's copy keeps in-frame clones and lacks some. The table has under 250,000 clones, around 93% seen once; the top ten hold more than 0.8%. This entry is derived from a study of T cell responses to AZD1222 COVID-19 vaccine. General study points: Spike was spanned by vaccine-associated CD4 TCRs, with dominance at 160-218 and 743-854. Donors skewed white British and female; clonal diversity was possibly underestimated.

This specimen consisted of peripheral blood, obtained on day 0 of MenACWY control vaccination. This chain connects TRBV2 to TRBJ2-3; possible D gene TRBD2, 7 bases. This clonotype originated in an adult in good health. CDR3 loop: CASRGGGTDTQYF. CDR3 nucleotide sequence: TGTGCCAGCAGAGGGGGGGGCACAGATACGCAGTATTTT.